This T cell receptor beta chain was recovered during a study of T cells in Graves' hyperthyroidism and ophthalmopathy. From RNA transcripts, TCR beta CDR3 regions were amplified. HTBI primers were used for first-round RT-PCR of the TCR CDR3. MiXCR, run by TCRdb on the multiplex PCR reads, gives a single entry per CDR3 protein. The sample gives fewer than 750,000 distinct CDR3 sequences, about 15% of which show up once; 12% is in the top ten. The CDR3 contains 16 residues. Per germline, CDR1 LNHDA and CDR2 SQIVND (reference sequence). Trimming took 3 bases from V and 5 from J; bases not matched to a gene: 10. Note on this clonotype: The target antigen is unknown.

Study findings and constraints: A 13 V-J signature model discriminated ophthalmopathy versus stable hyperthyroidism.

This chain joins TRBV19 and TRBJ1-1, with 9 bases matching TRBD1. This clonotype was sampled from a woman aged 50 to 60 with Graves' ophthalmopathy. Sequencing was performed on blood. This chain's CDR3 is CASSMNRGRFETEAFF. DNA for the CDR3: TGTGCCAGTAGTATGAACAGGGGGCGCTTTGAGACTGAAGCTTTCTTT. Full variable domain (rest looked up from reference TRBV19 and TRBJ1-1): DGGITQSPKYLFRKEGQNVTLSCEQNLNHDAMYWYRQDPGQGLRLIYYSQIVNDFQKGDIAEGYSVSREKKESFPLTVTSAQKNPTAFYLCASSMNRGRFETEAFFGQGTRLTVV.